This paragraph covers one T cell receptor beta chain sequence. Its antigen is currently not known. No qualities accompany the bases; no much larger clone lies one base away. The sample is drawn from a study of blood T cell repertoires in COVID-19 (dated by TCRdb to about 2020). Background on the whole study: Samples covering the acute and convalescent phases of COVID-19 were provided by collaborators in the United States, Italy and Spain. Where available, HLA class I and class II types were taken from metadata supplied by the sample provider and were not determined by assay-based typing. The repertoires were released in a freely available public database meant as a resource for research on the immune response to SARS-CoV-2. The prospective study material was composed of cDNA or gDNA derived from T cells, B-cell-depleted T cells, or PBMCs. Samples were obtained from the ongoing ImmuneRACE study (first 160 participants) and from 1,000 to 1,500 subjects provided by 6 global collaborators. Deeply sampled blood TCRbeta repertoires from subjects exposed to, actively infected with, or recovered from COVID-19 were included in the dataset. A de-identified subject ID, COVID-19 status, age in years and sex were almost always included in the sample metadata. Broad study findings and their caveats: The quantity of clinical and demographic metadata differed by source and by participant and was supplied without curation.

Participants in the prospective study were enrolled through a virtual design, were aged roughly 18 to 100 years, and lived in 24 United States geographic areas. To assign participants to cohorts, the prospective study relied on clinical history that participants themselves reported in a screening survey and a study questionnaire. Recovered participants in ImmuneRACE Cohort 3 were defined as having two consecutive negative NP/OP PCR tests, clearance from a healthcare professional, or resolution of symptoms. In the prospective study, mobile phlebotomists collected whole blood, serum and a nasopharyngeal or oropharyngeal swab from each participant. Over an approximately 2-month period, participants in the prospective study had the option of providing additional blood draws and questionnaires. Prospective study blood samples were shipped either frozen or at room temperature before DNA extraction. The immunoSEQ Assay, a bias-controlled multiplex PCR, was used to amplify TCRbeta CDR3 regions from genomic DNA. On the study's bioinformatics: Nucleated cell counts per sample were estimated from amplification of reference gene primers within the assay. Sequence reads were collapsed and filtered to measure the absolute abundance of every unique TCRbeta CDR3 rearrangement. For each sample, productive Simpson clonality was calculated as the square root of Simpson's diversity index over productive rearrangements. Held by TCRdb, this immuneACCESS table contains in-frame sequences only and omits some clones. Under half of the omission traces to an unresolved V gene where checked; the cause of the rest is unknown. The V and J calls and clone size are taken from that table; D and trimming were inferred from the DNA. Here the sample has approximately 400,000 clones; roughly 80% occur a single time. The ten most abundant clones make up approximately 5% of the sample.

The CDR3 holds 17 amino acids from the cysteine to the phenylalanine. Here the CDR3 DNA is all that survives: 51 bases in frame from base 1. CDR1 SGHVS and CDR2 FQNEAQ are derived from the germline V gene. V has 1 base trimmed and J has 0 bases trimmed; junction bases matching no gene number 3. Recombination connected TRBV7-8 to TRBJ1-5; 10 central bases correspond to TRBD1. The sequencing sample was made of PBMCs or T cells enriched from blood (not recorded which). This TCR came from a woman in her forties or fifties who had recovered from COVID-19. The DNA sequence reads TGTGCCAGCAGCTTAGGGACAGGGGGATATAGCAATCAGCCCCAGCATTTT. It specifies CASSLGTGGYSNQPQHF.